Each of the 19 T cell receptor beta chains below was sequenced from the same sample in a study of T cell responses to AZD1222 COVID-19 vaccine. Profiled with immunoSEQ multiplex PCR; TCRdb holds only in-frame clones, not every one. The sample has around 100,000 clones, 75% to 90% seen once. The source material was peripheral blood, sampled on day 0 of AZD1222 vaccination. These receptors were taken from an adult in good health.

This clone has just a few counts. The chain has TRBV19 and TRBJ1-5; no reliable D call. CDR1 and CDR2 (germline): LNHDA, SQIVND (reference sequence). Trimming cost V 8 bases and J 2 bases, with 13 bases left between them. There are 14 residues in the CDR3. The CDR3 loop reads CASQRELGNQPQHF. The CDR3 nucleotides read TGTGCCAGTCAACGGGAATTGGGCAATCAGCCCCAGCATTTT.

This rearrangement joins TRBV12-3 or TRBV12-4 to TRBJ1-5; unclear D gene. The CDR3 contains 12 residues. Trimming took 6 bases from V and 4 from J, leaving 7 bases between them. The CDR3 is CASSLPNQPQHF. Written as DNA, the CDR3 is TGTGCCAGCAGCCTTCCTAATCAGCCCCAGCATTTT.

This rearrangement joins TRBV6-4 to TRBJ2-5; possibly TRBD2 for D (5 bases). The CDR3 length is 15 residues. With 4 bases removed from V and 1 base from J, the gap between germline ends came to 13 bases. The germline gives CDR1 MRHNA, CDR2 SNTAGT. Here the CDR3 reads CASSASGVPQETQYF. CDR3 bases: TGTGCCAGCAGTGCCTCCGGGGTACCCCAAGAGACCCAGTACTTC.

This chain joins TRBV6-5 and TRBJ2-1; possible D gene TRBD2, 7 bases. This CDR3 is 15 amino acids long. Trimming removed 6 bases from V and 7 bases from J, with 19 bases in between. Germline CDR1 and CDR2: MNHEY and SVGAGI. The CDR3 DNA is TGTGCCAGCAGGGGCCAAGTGGGGGGGCCAAATGAGCAGTTCTTC. Translation gives CASRGQVGGPNEQFF.

This chain links TRBV20-1 with TRBJ1-4; unclear D gene. Germline V gives CDR1 DFQATT, CDR2 SNEGSKA (reference sequence). Trimming removed 6 bases at V and 5 bases at J, with 4 bases between. The CDR3 has 10 amino acids. The CDR3 sequence: CSALNEKLFF. In nucleotides, the CDR3 is TGCAGTGCCCTAAATGAAAAACTGTTTTTT.

The rearrangement links TRBV5-1 to TRBJ2-1; 8 bases line up with TRBD1. The CDR3 is made up of 14 amino acids. With 2 bases clipped from V and 8 bases from J, the junction kept 6 bases outside the gene matches. Per the germline V gene, CDR1 is SGHRS and CDR2 is YFSETQ. CDR3: CASSFAGGIDEQFF. The CDR3 DNA sequence: TGCGCCAGCAGCTTCGCAGGGGGCATAGATGAGCAGTTCTTC. The full variable domain, completed using reference TRBV5-1 and TRBJ2-1, is KAGVTQTPRYLIKTRGQQVTLSCSPISGHRSVSWYQQTPGQGLQFLFEYFSETQRNKGNFPGRFSGRQFSNSRSEMNVSTLELGDSALYLCASSFAGGIDEQFFGPGTRLTVL.

This chain uses TRBV28 with TRBJ2-7; TRBD1 aligns across 7 bases. The germline V gene encodes CDR1 MDHEN and CDR2 SYDVKM. CDR3 length equals 12 residues. Trimming took 7 bases from V and 6 from J; bases not matched to a gene: 6. The CDR3: CASTLRQGEQYF. Here the CDR3 DNA reads TGTGCCAGCACCCTTCGACAGGGCGAGCAGTACTTC.

The chain is built from TRBV19 and TRBJ2-4, with D tentatively TRBD1 (5 bases). This CDR3 is built from 15 residues. The V gene lost 4 bases and the J gene lost 2 bases, with 12 bases spanning the gap. The germline V gene encodes CDR1 LNHDA and CDR2 SQIVND (reference sequence). This chain's CDR3 is CASSTRRGTKNIQYF. In DNA form, the CDR3 reads TGTGCCAGTAGTACGAGAAGGGGAACCAAAAACATTCAGTACTTC.

The chain combines TRBV11-1 with TRBJ2-7, with 9 bases fitting TRBD1. Germline assignment: CDR1 SGHAT and CDR2 FQDESV (reference sequence). The trim removed 1 base at V and 5 bases at J, leaving 0 bases unmatched. The CDR3 spans 13 residues. DNA of the CDR3: TGTGCCAGCAGCTTAGACAGGGGGCACGAGCAGTACTTC. It is translated as CASSLDRGHEQYF.

V usage is TRBV7-8 and J usage is TRBJ2-5; D possibly uses TRBD1 or TRBD2 (5 bases each). This CDR3 comprises 15 residues. Germline-derived CDR1 and CDR2 are SGHVS and FQNEAQ. The V and J ends lost 1 base and 4 bases respectively, with 13 bases between them. The CDR3 DNA sequence: TGTGCCAGCAGCTTAGACGCGAGGGGTGGAGAGACCCAGTACTTC. As protein: CASSLDARGGETQYF.

This clone has more than one count but fewer than ten. CDR3 coding DNA: TGTGCCAGCAGTGAATGGGGTCAGGGCAATGGCTACACCTTC. Encoded protein: CASSEWGQGNGYTF. V gene TRBV2 combines with J gene TRBJ1-2, with D possibly matching TRBD1 (5 bases). V lost 2 bases to trimming and J lost 6 bases, with 13 bases between them. The germline gives CDR1 SNHLY, CDR2 FYNNEI. The CDR3 extends over 14 amino acids.

The genes are TRBV2 and TRBJ2-7, with D perhaps TRBD1 (5 bases). CDR1 and CDR2 (germline): SNHLY, FYNNEI. Trimming shortened V by 5 bases and J by 4 bases, and 12 bases separated the two germline ends. The CDR3 extends over 13 amino acids. Here the CDR3 DNA reads TGTGCCAGCAGTATAGACAGTTGGTACGAGCAGTACTTC. Protein product: CASSIDSWYEQYF.

CDR3 loop: CASSVAEDNNEKLFF. As DNA, the CDR3 is TGTGCCAGCAGCGTAGCTGAAGACAATAATGAAAAACTGTTTTTT. The chain joins TRBV9 to TRBJ1-4; D unresolved. The V gene's germline CDR1 is SGDLS and CDR2 YYNGEE. The V gene lost 0 bases and the J gene lost 4 bases, with 10 bases spanning the gap. The length of the CDR3 is 15 residues.

The chain carries TRBV2 and TRBJ2-5; D may be TRBD1 (5 bases). Germline CDR1 is SNHLY and CDR2 is FYNNEI. Trimming cost V 2 bases and J 1 base, with 8 bases left between them. The CDR3 loop spans 14 amino acids. CDR3 loop: CASSEFTGQETQYF. CDR3 sequence (DNA): TGTGCCAGCAGTGAATTCACAGGCCAAGAGACCCAGTACTTC.

The V gene is TRBV5-1, the J gene TRBJ2-7, with TRBD2 matching over 10 bases. The CDR3 length is 14 residues. The V gene's germline CDR1 is SGHRS and CDR2 YFSETQ. V lost 7 bases to trimming and J lost 1 base; unmatched junction nucleotides: 5. Here the CDR3 reads CASGSSGGSYEQYF. As DNA, the CDR3 is TGCGCCAGCGGATCTAGCGGGGGTTCCTACGAGCAGTACTTC.

This rearrangement joins TRBV15 to TRBJ2-7; no clear D. V shed 5 bases and J shed 0 bases, with 8 bases lying between them. The germline CDR1 and CDR2 sequences are LNHNV and YYDKDF (reference sequence). This CDR3 contains 13 residues. CDR3 DNA sequence: TGTGCCACCAGCTTTGACTTCTCCTACGAGCAGTACTTC. Protein: CATSFDFSYEQYF.

V usage is TRBV30 and J usage is TRBJ1-2; tentatively, D is TRBD1 (6 bases). The CDR3 runs 13 residues. Trimming took off 4 bases at V and 8 bases at J, with 17 bases between the two ends. Germline lookup yields CDR1 GTSNPN and CDR2 SVGIG (reference sequence). CDR3 nucleotides: TGTGCCTGGACAACCTCAGGGGCGGGAGGCTACACCTTC. It yields the protein CAWTTSGAGGYTF.

This clone was counted ten times or more. The chain carries TRBV19 and TRBJ2-4; perhaps D is TRBD1 or TRBD2 (5 bases each). V was trimmed by 3 bases and J by 0 bases, leaving 21 bases between them. Per the germline V gene, CDR1 is LNHDA and CDR2 is SQIVND (reference sequence). This CDR3 comprises 19 residues. CDR3 region: CASSIEGRREGRAKNIQYF. CDR3 nucleotides: TGTGCCAGTAGTATCGAGGGACGGAGAGAGGGCCGAGCCAAAAACATTCAGTACTTC.

This clone was seen only a few times. CDR3: CASSVSKNTEAFF. In DNA, the CDR3 is TGTGCCAGTAGTGTATCGAAGAACACTGAAGCTTTCTTT. The V call is TRBV19, the J call TRBJ1-1; no clear D gene. The CDR3 runs 13 residues. With 5 bases removed from V and 1 base from J, the gap between germline ends came to 8 bases. The germline gives CDR1 LNHDA, CDR2 SQIVND (reference sequence).